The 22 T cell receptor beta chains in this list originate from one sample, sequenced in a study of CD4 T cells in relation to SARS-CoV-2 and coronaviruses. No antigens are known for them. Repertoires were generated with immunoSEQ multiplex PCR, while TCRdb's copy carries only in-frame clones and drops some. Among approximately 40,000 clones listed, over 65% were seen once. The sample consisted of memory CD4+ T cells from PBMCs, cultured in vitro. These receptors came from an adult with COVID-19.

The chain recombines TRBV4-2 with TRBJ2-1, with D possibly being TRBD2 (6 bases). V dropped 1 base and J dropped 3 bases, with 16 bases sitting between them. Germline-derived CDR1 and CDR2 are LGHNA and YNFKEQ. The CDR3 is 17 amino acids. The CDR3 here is CASSQVSAGYYYNEQFF. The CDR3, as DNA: TGTGCCAGCAGCCAAGTGTCGGCGGGATATTACTACAATGAGCAGTTCTTC.

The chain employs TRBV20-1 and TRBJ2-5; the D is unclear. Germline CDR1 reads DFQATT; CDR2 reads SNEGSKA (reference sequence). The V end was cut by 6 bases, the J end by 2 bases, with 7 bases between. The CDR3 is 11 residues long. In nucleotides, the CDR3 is TGCAGTGCGCCCCGACAAGAGACCCAGTACTTC. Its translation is CSAPRQETQYF.

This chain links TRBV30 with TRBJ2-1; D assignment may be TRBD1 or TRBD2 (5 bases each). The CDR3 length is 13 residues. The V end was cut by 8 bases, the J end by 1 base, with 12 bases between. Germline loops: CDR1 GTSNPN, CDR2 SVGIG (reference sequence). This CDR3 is CAGGRDSYNEQFF. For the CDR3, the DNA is TGTGCCGGGGGACGCGATTCCTACAATGAGCAGTTCTTC.

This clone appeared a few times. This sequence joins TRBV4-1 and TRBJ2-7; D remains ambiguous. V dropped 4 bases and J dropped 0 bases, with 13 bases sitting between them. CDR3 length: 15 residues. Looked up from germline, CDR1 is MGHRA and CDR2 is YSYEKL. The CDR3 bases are TGCGCCAGCAGCCGGGAATCTCAGAGCTCCTACGAGCAGTACTTC. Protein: CASSRESQSSYEQYF.

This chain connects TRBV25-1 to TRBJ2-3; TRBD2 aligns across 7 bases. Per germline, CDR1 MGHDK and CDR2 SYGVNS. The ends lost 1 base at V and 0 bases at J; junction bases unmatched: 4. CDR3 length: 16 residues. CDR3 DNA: TGTGCCAGCAGTGAATGGGGGGGGAGAAGCACAGATACGCAGTATTTT. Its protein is CASSEWGGRSTDTQYF. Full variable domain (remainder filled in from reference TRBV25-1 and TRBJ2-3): EADIYQTPRYLVIGTGKKITLECSQTMGHDKMYWYQQDPGMELHLIHYSYGVNSTEKGDLSSESTVSRIRTEHFPLTLESARPSHTSQYLCASSEWGGRSTDTQYFGPGTRLTVL.

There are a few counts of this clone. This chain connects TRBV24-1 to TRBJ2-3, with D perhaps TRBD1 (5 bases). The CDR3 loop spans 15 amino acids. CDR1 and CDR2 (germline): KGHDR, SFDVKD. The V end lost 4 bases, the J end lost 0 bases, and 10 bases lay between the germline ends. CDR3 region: CATSDQGVSTDTQYF. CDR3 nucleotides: TGTGCCACCAGTGACCAAGGGGTTAGCACAGATACGCAGTATTTT.

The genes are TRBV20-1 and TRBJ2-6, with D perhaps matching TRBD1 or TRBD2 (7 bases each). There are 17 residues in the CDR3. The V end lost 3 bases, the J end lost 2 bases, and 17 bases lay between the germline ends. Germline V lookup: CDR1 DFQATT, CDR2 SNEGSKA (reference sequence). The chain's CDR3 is CSASIGRGGPGANVLTF. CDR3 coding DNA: TGCAGTGCTAGTATTGGCAGGGGGGGACCTGGGGCCAACGTCCTGACTTTC.

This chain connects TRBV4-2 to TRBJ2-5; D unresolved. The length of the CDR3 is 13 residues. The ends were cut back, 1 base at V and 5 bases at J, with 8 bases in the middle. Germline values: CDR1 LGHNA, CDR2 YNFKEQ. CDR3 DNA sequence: TGTGCCAGCAGCCAAGCGGCGTGGGAGACCCAGTACTTC. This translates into CASSQAAWETQYF.

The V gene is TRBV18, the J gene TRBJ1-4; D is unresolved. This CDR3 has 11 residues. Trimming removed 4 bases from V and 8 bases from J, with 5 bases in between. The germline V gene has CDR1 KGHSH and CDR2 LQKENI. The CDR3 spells CASSQAEKLFF. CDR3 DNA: TGTGCCAGCTCACAGGCGGAAAAACTGTTTTTT.

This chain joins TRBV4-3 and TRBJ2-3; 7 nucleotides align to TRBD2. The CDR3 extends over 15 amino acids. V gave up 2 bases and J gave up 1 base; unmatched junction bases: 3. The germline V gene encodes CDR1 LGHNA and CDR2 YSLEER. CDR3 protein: CASSQQLAGTDTQYF. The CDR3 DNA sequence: TGCGCCAGCAGCCAACAGCTAGCGGGCACAGATACGCAGTATTTT.

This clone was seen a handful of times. Written as DNA, the CDR3 is TGTGCCAGCAGTCCCCCCCCGGGACAGGAGTCAGATACGCAGTATTTT. This sequence encodes CASSPPPGQESDTQYF. The chain employs TRBV28 and TRBJ2-3; the match to TRBD1 covers 8 bases. From germline, CDR1 is MDHEN and CDR2 SYDVKM. J lost 4 bases, V lost 5 bases, and 11 bases had no gene match. The length of the CDR3 is 16 residues.

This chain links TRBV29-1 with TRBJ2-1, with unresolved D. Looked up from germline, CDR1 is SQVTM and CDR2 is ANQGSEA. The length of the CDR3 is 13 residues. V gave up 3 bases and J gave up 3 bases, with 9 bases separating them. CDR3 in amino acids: CSVEQTRYNEQFF. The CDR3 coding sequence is TGCAGCGTTGAGCAGACACGCTACAATGAGCAGTTCTTC.

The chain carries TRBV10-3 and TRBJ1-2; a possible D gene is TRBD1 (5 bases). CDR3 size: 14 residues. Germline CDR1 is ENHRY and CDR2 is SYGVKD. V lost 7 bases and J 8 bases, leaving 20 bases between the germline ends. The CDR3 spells CAIMGTRQTGGYTF. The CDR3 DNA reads TGTGCCATCATGGGAACAAGACAGACGGGGGGCTACACCTTC.

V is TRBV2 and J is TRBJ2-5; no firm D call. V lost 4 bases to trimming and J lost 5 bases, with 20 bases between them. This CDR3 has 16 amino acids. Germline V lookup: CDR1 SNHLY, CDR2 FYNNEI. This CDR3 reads CASSVDSPTLAETQYF. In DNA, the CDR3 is TGTGCCAGCAGTGTAGACTCCCCGACATTAGCTGAGACCCAGTACTTC.

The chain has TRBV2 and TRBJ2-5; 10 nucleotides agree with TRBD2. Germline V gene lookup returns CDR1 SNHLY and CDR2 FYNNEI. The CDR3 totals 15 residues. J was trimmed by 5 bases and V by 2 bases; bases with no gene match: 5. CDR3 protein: CASSEWLAGAETQYF. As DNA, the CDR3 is TGTGCCAGCAGTGAATGGCTAGCGGGAGCGGAGACCCAGTACTTC. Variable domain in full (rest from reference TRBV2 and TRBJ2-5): EPEVTQTPSHQVTQMGQEVILRCVPISNHLYFYWYRQILGQKVEFLVSFYNNEISEKSEIFDDQFSVERPDGSNFTLKIRSTKLEDSAMYFCASSEWLAGAETQYFGPGTRLLVL.

The CDR3 protein is CASSFFRAGSIGEAFF. CDR3 sequence (DNA): TGTGCCAGCAGCTTTTTCCGGGCGGGGTCGATTGGAGAAGCTTTCTTT. The V and J genes are TRBV5-6 and TRBJ1-1; D gene ambiguous. The CDR3 contains 16 residues. The V gene lost 2 bases and the J gene lost 8 bases, with 22 bases spanning the gap. Germline assignment: CDR1 SGHDT and CDR2 YYEEEE.

The CDR3 sequence: CASSSGAGYEQYF. The CDR3 coding sequence is TGTGCCAGCAGCTCGGGGGCCGGGTACGAGCAGTACTTC. This chain joins TRBV28 and TRBJ2-7; TRBD1 or TRBD2 may be the D gene (6 bases each). In germline, CDR1 is MDHEN, CDR2 SYDVKM. This CDR3 has 13 amino acids. Trimming removed 6 bases at V and 4 bases at J, with 13 bases between.

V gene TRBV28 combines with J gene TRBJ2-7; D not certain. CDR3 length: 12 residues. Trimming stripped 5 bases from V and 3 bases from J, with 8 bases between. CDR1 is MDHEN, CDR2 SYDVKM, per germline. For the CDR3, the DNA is TGTGCCAGCAGTCCGCTACGCTACGAGCAGTACTTC. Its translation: CASSPLRYEQYF.

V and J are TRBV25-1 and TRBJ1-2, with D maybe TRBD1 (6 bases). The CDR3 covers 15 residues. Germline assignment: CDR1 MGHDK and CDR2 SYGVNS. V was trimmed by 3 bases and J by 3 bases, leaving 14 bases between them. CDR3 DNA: TGTGCCAGCAGTGATCCCGGGGGCGGTGACTATGGCTACACCTTC. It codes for CASSDPGGGDYGYTF.

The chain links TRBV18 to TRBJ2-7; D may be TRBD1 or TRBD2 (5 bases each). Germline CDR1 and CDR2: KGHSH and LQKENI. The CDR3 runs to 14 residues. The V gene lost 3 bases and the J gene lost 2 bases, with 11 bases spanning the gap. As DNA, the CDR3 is TGTGCCAGCTCACCGGTGAGGGGAACCTACGAGCAGTACTTC. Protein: CASSPVRGTYEQYF.

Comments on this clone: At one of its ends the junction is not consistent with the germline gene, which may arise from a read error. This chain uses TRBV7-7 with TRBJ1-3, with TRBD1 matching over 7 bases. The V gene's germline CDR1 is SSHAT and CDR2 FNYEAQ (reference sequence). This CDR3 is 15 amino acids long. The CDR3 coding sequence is TGTGCTAGCAGCACAGGGGTGTTAGGTGGAAACACCATATATTTT. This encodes CASSTGVLGGNTIYF.

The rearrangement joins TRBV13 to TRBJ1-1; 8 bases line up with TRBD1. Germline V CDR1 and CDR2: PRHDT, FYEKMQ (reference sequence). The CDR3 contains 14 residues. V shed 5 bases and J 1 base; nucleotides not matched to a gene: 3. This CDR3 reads CASSHGQGNTEAFF. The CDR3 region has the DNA TGTGCCAGCAGCCACGGACAGGGGAACACTGAAGCTTTCTTT.